This TCR beta chain was captured by sequencing in a study of lymphopenia after photon versus proton radiotherapy. Only in-frame clones appear in the TCRdb table, and some are missing; sequencing was by immunoSEQ multiplex PCR. The data show about 26,000 clones, around 83% seen once. To note about this clone: Its matching antigen is unknown.

The CDR3 length is 14 residues. The germline gives CDR1 MNHEY, CDR2 SVGAGI. Germline trimming cut 6 bases from V and 5 bases from J; bases unmatched to any gene: 9. Points from the study as a whole: Better survival with proton therapy was suggested as possible, not demonstrated. In patients who died, overall survival fell as post-nadir TCR diversity dropped more. Under photons, naive T cells and diversity fell while effector/memory populations rose. Post-nadir diversity loss with photons came from oligoclonal expansion, particularly CD8+ Temra cells.

The V and J genes are TRBV6-5 and TRBJ2-5; 7 bases line up with TRBD1. This clonotype originated in a man aged 25 to 45 with gastric cancer. The input for sequencing was peripheral blood, taken from a patient treated with photon-based radiotherapy. The CDR3 nucleotides read TGTGCCAGCAGGGAAACAGGGGACCTGGAGACCCAGTACTTC. Its translation is CASRETGDLETQYF.